This is a list of T cell receptor beta chains from one sample in a study of T cell responses to AZD1222 COVID-19 vaccine. Sequencing was performed with immunoSEQ multiplex PCR; in TCRdb, only in-frame clones are kept and a portion is missing. The data show 140,000 to 150,000 clones, about nine tenths seen once. This sample comprised peripheral blood, obtained on day 0 of AZD1222 vaccination. Receptors were obtained from an adult in good health. Both conserved end residues are part of each CDR3. D genes are given only for firm matches. Expanded clones get a size class; other rows say once, few or many, or leave the size out.

v_call: TRBV3-1/TRBV3-2
d_call: -
clone_size: -
cdr3_aa: CASSHKISFGYTF

v_call: TRBV29-1
d_call: TRBD1
clone_size: -
cdr3_aa: CSVKGASAYGYTF

v_call: TRBV29-1
d_call: -
clone_size: -
cdr3_aa: CSVGGDTNTEAFF

v_call: TRBV24-1
d_call: TRBD1
clone_size: once
cdr3_aa: CATERGTGGASSYNEQFF

v_call: TRBV19
d_call: -
clone_size: -
cdr3_aa: CASTLGVANTEAFF

v_call: TRBV7-2
d_call: -
clone_size: -
cdr3_aa: CASSLAPGQPQHF

v_call: TRBV28
d_call: -
clone_size: -
cdr3_aa: CASRAGTPEDYGYTF

v_call: TRBV18
d_call: -
clone_size: -
cdr3_aa: CASSPTGTETQYF

v_call: TRBV11-2
d_call: TRBD1
clone_size: -
cdr3_aa: CASSMTGNSYGYTF

v_call: TRBV7-3
d_call: -
clone_size: -
cdr3_aa: CASSPGGQLKNEAFF

v_call: TRBV27
d_call: TRBD1
clone_size: -
cdr3_aa: CASRPPGGRMTEAFF

v_call: TRBV28
d_call: -
clone_size: -
cdr3_aa: CASSLGGVGNQPQHF

v_call: TRBV4-2
d_call: -
clone_size: once
cdr3_aa: CASSQGSGTTRTYGYTF

v_call: TRBV18
d_call: TRBD1
clone_size: -
cdr3_aa: CASSPGGTGERVQYF

v_call: TRBV7-2
d_call: TRBD1
clone_size: once
cdr3_aa: CASSLEGQGHQPQHF

v_call: TRBV3-1/TRBV3-2
d_call: -
clone_size: -
cdr3_aa: CASRISIEETQYF

v_call: TRBV27
d_call: -
clone_size: -
cdr3_aa: CASRPFGGRAFF

v_call: TRBV11-2
d_call: -
clone_size: once
cdr3_aa: CASSLGSENTEAFF

v_call: TRBV3-1/TRBV3-2
d_call: -
clone_size: -
cdr3_aa: CASSQLTRADTQYF

v_call: TRBV9
d_call: TRBD1
clone_size: once
cdr3_aa: CASSPISGQGATNEKLFF

v_call: TRBV15
d_call: -
clone_size: -
cdr3_aa: CATSRDGPGPYGYTF

v_call: TRBV30
d_call: TRBD1
clone_size: once
cdr3_aa: CAWRNAEDREDEKLFF

v_call: TRBV6-6
d_call: -
clone_size: -
cdr3_aa: CASSSSLRENTEAFF

v_call: TRBV19
d_call: TRBD1
clone_size: -
cdr3_aa: CASSGTGSRQSPLHF

v_call: TRBV5-5
d_call: -
clone_size: -
cdr3_aa: CASSQQGYEQYF

v_call: TRBV6-5
d_call: -
clone_size: -
cdr3_aa: CASSKPGMNTEAFF

v_call: TRBV18
d_call: -
clone_size: -
cdr3_aa: CASSPRYGNTEAFF

v_call: TRBV2
d_call: -
clone_size: -
cdr3_aa: CASTYDTNTGELFF

v_call: TRBV7-9
d_call: -
clone_size: -
cdr3_aa: CASSFLDLNEKLFF

v_call: TRBV28
d_call: -
clone_size: -
cdr3_aa: CASLRGGAVNSYEQYF

v_call: TRBV6-5
d_call: -
clone_size: -
cdr3_aa: CATLDSSTNEKLFF

v_call: TRBV5-4
d_call: TRBD2
clone_size: -
cdr3_aa: CASERGTSGGTGEQYF

v_call: TRBV29-1
d_call: -
clone_size: -
cdr3_aa: CSVRGEAGNTIYF

v_call: TRBV7-2
d_call: -
clone_size: -
cdr3_aa: CASSFGGSGELFF

v_call: TRBV7-2
d_call: TRBD2
clone_size: -
cdr3_aa: CASSLRASGGPPYTQYF

v_call: TRBV2
d_call: -
clone_size: -
cdr3_aa: CASSGRQGLSYEQYF

v_call: TRBV18
d_call: TRBD1
clone_size: once
cdr3_aa: CASSPLQGEYTNYGYTF

v_call: TRBV28
d_call: -
clone_size: -
cdr3_aa: CASSLGGSGQPQHF

v_call: TRBV6-5
d_call: TRBD2
clone_size: -
cdr3_aa: CASSPREVLGLVQFF

v_call: TRBV14
d_call: -
clone_size: -
cdr3_aa: CASSTEAYTEAFF

v_call: TRBV19
d_call: -
clone_size: few
cdr3_aa: CASKLDQLGGGITEAFF

v_call: TRBV18
d_call: -
clone_size: -
cdr3_aa: CASSPRSVLNTDTQYF

v_call: TRBV30
d_call: TRBD1
clone_size: -
cdr3_aa: CAWSALGQGGVEQYF

v_call: TRBV3-1/TRBV3-2
d_call: TRBD2
clone_size: -
cdr3_aa: CASSQGGGPYEQYF